This passage covers 32 T cell receptor beta chains from one sample sequenced in a study of blood T cell repertoires in COVID-19. Only in-frame clones appear in the TCRdb table, and some are missing; sequencing was by immunoSEQ multiplex PCR. The sample has 250,000 to 300,000 clones; 65% to 90% are singletons. The specimen was peripheral blood. The receptors stem from a man aged 45-65 years with active or convalescent COVID-19.

This clone was counted a few times. This chain joins TRBV30 and TRBJ1-1; no clear D. Trimming cost V 8 bases and J 5 bases, with 18 bases left between them. Germline V gene data show CDR1 as GTSNPN and CDR2 as SVGIG (reference sequence). The CDR3 is 13 amino acids. The CDR3 loop is CARSYGSGTEAFF. The CDR3 DNA is TGTGCCCGTTCTTATGGGTCGGGGACTGAAGCTTTCTTT.

The DNA of the CDR3 is TGTGCCAGCTCACTCAATTTAGCGGGAGTCGGAACCGGGGAGCTGTTTTTT. This sequence encodes CASSLNLAGVGTGELFF. The chain has TRBV18 and TRBJ2-2; 9 bases match TRBD2. The CDR3 spans 17 residues. CDR1 and CDR2 (germline): KGHSH, LQKENI. V shed 4 bases, J shed 5 bases, and the junction held 11 bases outside the gene matches.

This chain uses TRBV10-1 with TRBJ2-5; D possibly corresponds to TRBD2 (6 bases). Per germline, CDR1 WNHNN and CDR2 SYGVQD (reference sequence). This CDR3 region has 14 residues. Trimming pared 0 bases from V and 5 bases from J, leaving 10 bases between. CDR3 amino acids: CASSESPGEETQYF. DNA of the CDR3: TGCGCCAGCAGTGAGTCCCCGGGAGAGGAGACCCAGTACTTC.

This clone was seen a few times. The rearrangement links TRBV3-1 (or the pseudogene TRBV3-2) to TRBJ1-5; D is perhaps TRBD1 (5 bases). V lost 1 base, J lost 4 bases, and 8 bases lay in between. Germline V gene data show CDR1 as LGHDT and CDR2 as YNNKEL (reference sequence). The CDR3 covers 14 residues. The CDR3 region is CASSQGEGNQPQHF. CDR3 sequence (DNA): TGTGCCAGCAGCCAAGGGGAGGGGAATCAGCCCCAGCATTTT.

The table lists this clone with a few counts. The chain employs TRBV5-5 and TRBJ1-1; D is uncertain. From germline, CDR1 is SGHKS and CDR2 YYEKEE (reference sequence). V lost 0 bases and J 10 bases, leaving 13 bases between the germline ends. The CDR3 has 13 residues. The CDR3 DNA reads as TGTGCCAGCAGCTTGGCGGTAAACGGGATAGCTTTCTTT. Its translation is CASSLAVNGIAFF.

The CDR3 nucleotides read TGTGCCAGCAGCTTACAGAGCTCCTATAATTCACCCCTCCACTTT. It is translated as CASSLQSSYNSPLHF. This chain uses TRBV5-6 with TRBJ1-6; D uncertain. The CDR3 spans 15 residues. V was trimmed by 2 bases and J by 0 bases, leaving 6 bases between them. The V gene's germline CDR1 is SGHDT and CDR2 YYEEEE.

The V call is TRBV10-1, the J call TRBJ2-5, with D perhaps TRBD1 (5 bases). Deletions cut 6 bases from V and 2 bases from J, with 16 bases between. The CDR3 contains 15 residues. Germline CDR1 WNHNN, CDR2 SYGVQD (reference sequence). For the CDR3, the DNA is TGCGCCAGCAGGGACCGACAGAAGCTACAAGAGACCCAGTACTTC. Translating gives CASRDRQKLQETQYF.

This chain connects TRBV7-2 to TRBJ1-1, with a weak D call TRBD1 (6 bases). V shed 1 base and J shed 7 bases, with 16 bases lying between them. CDR3 length equals 15 residues. From germline, CDR1 is SGHTA and CDR2 FQGNSA. The CDR3 sequence is CASSLEGVRAGEAFF. In DNA, the CDR3 is TGTGCCAGCAGCTTAGAGGGGGTCAGGGCTGGTGAAGCTTTCTTT.

The rearrangement links TRBV7-8 to TRBJ2-5; TRBD2 agrees at 15 bases. Germline V gives CDR1 SGHVS, CDR2 FQNEAQ. CDR3 size: 14 residues. The V segment lost 8 bases and the J segment 5 bases; nucleotides outside the gene matches: 3. DNA of the CDR3: TGTGCCAGCCGGACTAGCGGGAGGGGGGAGACCCAGTACTTC. Protein sequence: CASRTSGRGETQYF.

The chain combines TRBV7-2 with TRBJ1-1, with TRBD1 matching over 8 bases. There are 17 residues in the CDR3. Germline CDR1 SGHTA, CDR2 FQGNSA. J gave up 1 base and V 3 bases, and 10 bases lay outside the gene matches. CDR3 sequence reads: CASSFPGQGRWNTEAFF. The CDR3 DNA sequence: TGTGCCAGCAGCTTCCCTGGACAGGGTCGGTGGAACACTGAAGCTTTCTTT.

This rearrangement joins TRBV5-6 to TRBJ1-6; a weak D match, TRBD1 (5 bases). Trimming left V 7 bases short and J 10 bases short, with 9 bases between. This CDR3 contains 11 residues. Germline V gene sequence: CDR1 SGHDT, CDR2 YYEEEE. CDR3 in amino acids: CASVRVSPLHF. DNA of the CDR3: TGTGCCAGCGTCAGGGTATCACCCCTCCACTTT.

This clone is a singleton in its sample. The chain is built from TRBV11-2 and TRBJ1-6; no firm D call. The CDR3 has 13 residues. The V end was cut by 0 bases, the J end by 9 bases, with 6 bases between. Germline values: CDR1 SGHAT, CDR2 FQNNGV. CDR3 sequence: CASSLDRVSPLHF. As DNA, the CDR3 is TGTGCCAGCAGCTTAGATCGGGTTTCACCCCTCCACTTT.

V is TRBV29-1 and J is TRBJ1-1, with D perhaps matching TRBD1 (6 bases). This CDR3 is 11 amino acids long. V was trimmed by 6 bases and J by 6 bases, leaving 11 bases between them. Germline loops: CDR1 SQVTM, CDR2 ANQGSEA. The CDR3 loop is CSVSGGSEAFF. CDR3 DNA sequence: TGCAGCGTAAGCGGGGGCTCTGAAGCTTTCTTT.

This clone was recorded a few times. This same CDR3 is encoded by further DNA sequences in the sample. V is TRBV6-1 and J is TRBJ2-7; 12 nucleotides line up with TRBD2. Germline values: CDR1 MNHNS, CDR2 SASEGT. The CDR3 has 15 residues. The junction had 2 bases not matched to a gene; V was cut back by 1 base and J by 4 bases. The chain's CDR3 is CASSEGLAGVYEQYF. CDR3 DNA: TGTGCCAGCAGTGAAGGACTAGCGGGAGTTTACGAGCAGTACTTC.

This rearrangement joins TRBV4-2 to TRBJ1-1; possibly TRBD1 for D (5 bases). Germline values: CDR1 LGHNA, CDR2 YNFKEQ. V lost 0 bases, J lost 0 bases, and 8 bases lay in between. This CDR3 region has 15 residues. CDR3 in DNA: TGTGCCAGCAGCCAAGATTGGGGCCTGAACACTGAAGCTTTCTTT. It codes for CASSQDWGLNTEAFF.

This clone was recorded once. The chain couples TRBV5-1 to TRBJ2-3; perhaps TRBD1 as D (6 bases). V was cut by 0 bases and J by 0 bases, with 11 bases left in between. This CDR3 spans 16 amino acids. Germline V CDR1 and CDR2: SGHRS, YFSETQ. The CDR3 is CASSLGRQDSTDTQYF. The CDR3 DNA is TGCGCCAGCAGCTTGGGCCGACAGGATAGCACAGATACGCAGTATTTT. Full variable domain (rest looked up from reference TRBV5-1 and TRBJ2-3): KAGVTQTPRYLIKTRGQQVTLSCSPISGHRSVSWYQQTPGQGLQFLFEYFSETQRNKGNFPGRFSGRQFSNSRSEMNVSTLELGDSALYLCASSLGRQDSTDTQYFGPGTRLTVL.

This chain uses TRBV5-8 with TRBJ1-4; the D gene is possibly TRBD1 (6 bases). Germline CDR1 is SGHTS and CDR2 is YDEGEE. The CDR3 consists of 16 residues. Trimming took off 0 bases at V and 7 bases at J, with 16 bases between the two ends. For the CDR3, the DNA is TGTGCCAGCAGCTTGGTGGTACAGGGTGAGGGTGAAAAACTGTTTTTT. Amino acids: CASSLVVQGEGEKLFF.

The rearrangement joins TRBV5-8 to TRBJ2-1, with a tentative D call TRBD2 (5 bases). The CDR3 covers 12 residues. The germline V gene encodes CDR1 SGHTS and CDR2 YDEGEE. Trimming pared 0 bases from V and 7 bases from J, leaving 5 bases between. CDR3 sequence (DNA): TGTGCCAGCAGCTTGGCGGGGAATGAGCAGTTCTTC. It encodes CASSLAGNEQFF. The full variable domain, its missing parts supplied by reference TRBV5-8 and TRBJ2-1, is EAGVTQSPTHLIKTRGQQATLRCSPISGHTSVYWYQQALGLGLQFLLWYDEGEERNRGNFPPRFSGRQFPNYSSELNVNALELEDSALYLCASSLAGNEQFFGPGTRLTVL.

As DNA, the CDR3 is TGTGCCACCAGCCAAGAGGGGGGGGTGCGCAATCAGCCCCAGCATTTT. Protein product: CATSQEGGVRNQPQHF. The chain recombines TRBV15 with TRBJ1-5; D possibly corresponds to TRBD1 (6 bases). Germline-derived CDR1 and CDR2 are LNHNV and YYDKDF (reference sequence). V gave up 5 bases and J gave up 2 bases, with 16 bases separating them. The CDR3 is 16 residues long. The complete variable domain, with remaining parts taken from reference TRBV15 and TRBJ1-5, reads DAMVIQNPRYQVTQFGKPVTLSCSQTLNHNVMYWYQQKSSQAPKLLFHYYDKDFNNEADTPDNFQSRRPNTSFCFLDIRSPGLGDTAMYLCATSQEGGVRNQPQHFGDGTRLSIL.

The V gene is TRBV3-1 (or the pseudogene TRBV3-2), the J gene TRBJ2-3; a weak D match, TRBD1 (6 bases). V was cut by 0 bases and J by 3 bases, with 10 bases left in between. Looked up from germline, CDR1 is LGHDT and CDR2 is YNNKEL (reference sequence). This CDR3 contains 15 residues. The CDR3 DNA is TGTGCCAGCAGCCAAGAGGGGGCGCGAACAGATACGCAGTATTTT. Protein sequence: CASSQEGARTDTQYF.

This chain connects TRBV7-3 to TRBJ2-2; D may be TRBD1 (5 bases). CDR3 length equals 14 residues. Trimming shortened V by 5 bases and J by 2 bases, and 9 bases separated the two germline ends. CDR1 is SGHTA, CDR2 FQGTGA, per germline. The CDR3 region has the DNA TGTGCCAGCAGCCAAGGACACAACACCGGGGAGCTGTTTTTT. Amino acids: CASSQGHNTGELFF.

The J gene is TRBJ2-5, the V gene TRBV4-2; 11 bases are a match to TRBD2. The CDR3 runs to 19 residues. Per the germline V gene, CDR1 is LGHNA and CDR2 is YNFKEQ. Trimming removed 0 bases from V and 2 bases from J; junction bases left unmatched: 11. The CDR3 loop reads CASSQDLVAGGPRQETQYF. In DNA, the CDR3 is TGTGCCAGCAGCCAAGATCTGGTAGCGGGAGGGCCTCGACAAGAGACCCAGTACTTC.

J is TRBJ1-1 and V is TRBV20-1, with 10 bases aligning to TRBD1. Germline V CDR1 and CDR2: DFQATT, SNEGSKA (reference sequence). The J segment lost 0 bases and the V segment lost 3 bases, leaving 4 bases of the junction unmatched. This CDR3 spans 15 amino acids. The CDR3 DNA follows: TGCAGTGCTAGTGACAGGGGGCGCTTGAACACTGAAGCTTTCTTT. It yields the protein CSASDRGRLNTEAFF.

The chain combines TRBV18 with TRBJ2-5, with D uncertain. The germline V and J ends were trimmed by 3 bases and 3 bases, with 8 bases remaining between them. The CDR3 spans 13 residues. Looked up from germline, CDR1 is KGHSH and CDR2 is LQKENI. CDR3 nucleotide sequence: TGTGCCAGCTCACCTCCTCAGAAAGAGACCCAGTACTTC. It translates to CASSPPQKETQYF.

J is TRBJ1-1 and V is TRBV11-3; 7 bases are a match to TRBD1. The CDR3 loop spans 15 amino acids. The ends lost 5 bases at V and 5 bases at J; junction bases unmatched: 11. The germline CDR1 and CDR2 sequences are SGHNT and YENEEA. The CDR3 DNA reads TGTGCCAGCAGCCGGACAGGAGGGGGGAATACTGAAGCTTTCTTT. Translation gives CASSRTGGGNTEAFF.

The gene calls are TRBV27 and TRBJ2-2; TRBD2 matches at 12 bases. The CDR3 totals 15 residues. The germline V gene encodes CDR1 MNHEY and CDR2 SMNVEV (reference sequence). With V trimmed by 5 bases and J by 7 bases, 5 bases remained unmatched. CDR3 in DNA: TGTGCCAGCAGTGGACTAGCGGGGTCCGGCGGGGAGCTGTTTTTT. Translated, it gives CASSGLAGSGGELFF.

Notes on this clone: Relative to the germline gene, one junction end is altered; a read error may explain this. The rearrangement uses TRBV6-7 and TRBJ2-5; TRBD2 aligns across 7 bases. TRBV6-7 is classed as an ORF, of uncertain function. The CDR3 is 12 residues long. The CDR3, as DNA: TGCAGGCGGGGGTGGTATAGGGAGACCCAGTACTTC. Its protein product is CRRGWYRETQYF.

This chain uses TRBV7-3 with TRBJ2-7; tentative D call: TRBD2 (5 bases). The length of the CDR3 is 13 residues. Looked up from germline, CDR1 is SGHTA and CDR2 is FQGTGA. V shed 1 base and J shed 6 bases, with 10 bases lying between them. This CDR3 is CASSLIEGSEQYF. CDR3 coding DNA: TGTGCCAGCAGCTTAATCGAGGGTTCCGAGCAGTACTTC.

V and J are TRBV2 and TRBJ2-5; D may be TRBD1 (7 bases). The CDR3 loop spans 12 amino acids. V lost 6 bases to trimming and J lost 5 bases, with 10 bases between them. Germline loops: CDR1 SNHLY, CDR2 FYNNEI. This CDR3 reads CASRQGGETQYF. CDR3 sequence (DNA): TGTGCCAGCAGGCAGGGGGGTGAGACCCAGTACTTC.

The count of this clone is one. V is TRBV2 and J is TRBJ2-5, with D possibly being TRBD2 (6 bases). V lost 6 bases to trimming and J lost 1 base, with 18 bases between them. Germline V CDR1 and CDR2: SNHLY, FYNNEI. The CDR3 runs 16 residues. The CDR3 sequence is CASRGAGGDPQETQYF. The CDR3 DNA reads TGTGCCAGCAGAGGAGCGGGTGGGGACCCCCAAGAGACCCAGTACTTC.

The rearrangement uses TRBV3-1 (or the pseudogene TRBV3-2) and TRBJ1-1; no reliable D call. Deletions cut 4 bases from V and 3 bases from J, with 9 bases between. CDR1 is LGHDT, CDR2 YNNKEL, per germline (reference sequence). The CDR3 contains 13 residues. CDR3 region: CASSLLRYTEAFF. DNA of the CDR3: TGTGCCAGCAGCCTACTCCGGTACACTGAAGCTTTCTTT.

This clone is a singleton in its sample. The chain employs TRBV28 and TRBJ1-2; D might be TRBD1 (6 bases). This CDR3 has 15 amino acids. The ends were cut back, 2 bases at V and 5 bases at J, with 15 bases in the middle. Germline CDR1 MDHEN, CDR2 SYDVKM. In nucleotides, the CDR3 is TGTGCCAGCAGTTTAGGACAGCGGGGCCCATATGGCTACACCTTC. It is translated as CASSLGQRGPYGYTF.